This is a list of T cell receptor beta chains from one sample in a study of CD8 T cells in Susac syndrome. TCRdb independently ran MiXCR on the immunoSEQ multiplex PCR reads; one entry per CDR3 protein. The profile shows about 100,000 distinct CDR3 sequences, about 95% of them singletons. Sequenced sample: CD8+ T cells from PBMCs. Receptors were obtained from a human donor with Susac syndrome. CDR3s include the opening cysteine and the closing phenylalanine or tryptophan. A D gene is named only where the DNA matches it firmly. Not every row has a clone size; where given, it reads once, few, many or a size class.

d_call	v_call	clone_size	j_call	cdr3_nt	cdr3_aa
TRBD1	TRBV15	-	TRBJ2-5	TGTGCCACCAGCACAGGGACAGGGCAAGAGACCCAGTACTTC	CATSTGTGQETQYF
-	TRBV12-3/TRBV12-4	once	TRBJ2-7	TGTGCCAGCAGCCAGGACACCGGATCGGTCTACGAGCAGTACTTC	CASSQDTGSVYEQYF
TRBD1	TRBV28	-	TRBJ2-5	TGTGCCAGCAGTGCAGGGGGCAACGAAGAGACCCAGTACTTC	CASSAGGNEETQYF
-	TRBV3-1	-	TRBJ1-3	TGTGCCAGCAGCCAGGGGTCTGGAAACACCATATATTTT	CASSQGSGNTIYF
TRBD1	TRBV29-1	-	TRBJ2-1	TGCAGCGTTAGGGGGCGGAATGAGCAGTTCTTC	CSVRGRNEQFF
TRBD2	TRBV9	-	TRBJ2-7	TGTGCCAGCAGCCCTGAGGGACTAGCGGCCGAGCAGTACTTC	CASSPEGLAAEQYF
-	TRBV7-9	-	TRBJ1-2	TGTGCCAGCAGCCCGACAGATGGCTACACCTTC	CASSPTDGYTF
-	TRBV15	-	TRBJ1-1	TGTGCCACCAGCAGAGGTCCAGAAATGAACACTGAAGCTTTCTTT	CATSRGPEMNTEAFF
-	TRBV13	-	TRBJ1-1	TGTGCCAGCAGCTCGTGGGGCCTTAACACTGAAGCTTTCTTT	CASSSWGLNTEAFF
-	TRBV20-1	-	TRBJ2-7	TGCAGTGCTGGTACCTCTATCCGGGATTTGCGGCAGTACTTC	CSAGTSIRDLRQYF
TRBD1	TRBV20-1	-	TRBJ1-5	TGCAGTGCTTGGACAGGTGGTACAGGGCCCCAGCATTTT	CSAWTGGTGPQHF
-	TRBV24-1	-	TRBJ2-7	TGTGCCACCAGTGCCCCCGGGGCCTACGAGCAGTACTTC	CATSAPGAYEQYF
TRBD1	TRBV4-1	-	TRBJ1-1	TGCGCCAGCAGCCAAGGGACAGGCAAAGACACTGAAGCTTTCTTT	CASSQGTGKDTEAFF
-	TRBV12-3/TRBV12-4	-	TRBJ2-2	TGTGCCAGCAGTCGGACAGCGAACACCGGGGAGCTGTTTTTT	CASSRTANTGELFF
-	TRBV29-1	-	TRBJ2-3	TGCAGCGTTCGACTTCTGGAAACAGATACGCAGTATTTT	CSVRLLETDTQYF
-	TRBV29-1	-	TRBJ2-5	TGCAGCGTTGAAGGAGGCGGCAGCAAATCTCAAGAGACCCAGTACTTC	CSVEGGGSKSQETQYF
TRBD1	TRBV9	-	TRBJ1-2	TGTGCCAGCAGCTCCCCCCCATCCGGGACAGGGGGCAACTATGGCTACACCTTC	CASSSPPSGTGGNYGYTF
-	TRBV20-1	-	TRBJ1-5	TGCAGTGCTAAGACCAGGTTTGGCCAGCCCCAGCATTTT	CSAKTRFGQPQHF
-	TRBV7-2	-	TRBJ1-2	TGTGCCAGCAGCTTACTAGGGCAACCTCGAGGCTACACCTTC	CASSLLGQPRGYTF
TRBD2	TRBV5-6	-	TRBJ2-7	TGTGCCAGCAGCGGACTAGGAAACGAGCAGTACTTC	CASSGLGNEQYF
-	TRBV23-1	-	TRBJ2-2	TGCGCCAGATTAATATGGAGGGCGGGACTCACCGGGGAGCTGTTTTTT	CARLIWRAGLTGELFF
TRBD2	TRBV15	once	TRBJ2-1	TGTGCCACCAGCACCGGGACTAGCGGCTACAATGAGCAGTTCTTC	CATSTGTSGYNEQFF
-	TRBV2	once	TRBJ2-5	TGTGCCACCTCGGGTACAGAGACCCAGTACTTC	CATSGTETQYF
-	TRBV2	once	TRBJ1-5	TGTGCCAGCAGAGCTGACAGCTACAATCAGCCCCAGCATTTT	CASRADSYNQPQHF
-	TRBV6-5	-	TRBJ1-2	TGTGCCAGCAGGCCCATGGGGGGTCTAGGTGGCTACACCTTC	CASRPMGGLGGYTF
-	TRBV9	once	TRBJ2-5	TGTGCCAGCAGCAGCCCATGGGGCGGCGAGACCCAGTACTTC	CASSSPWGGETQYF
TRBD1	TRBV6-5	-	TRBJ2-1	TGTGCCAGCAAGTCCCGGGACAGGGTCTACAATGAGCAGTTCTTC	CASKSRDRVYNEQFF